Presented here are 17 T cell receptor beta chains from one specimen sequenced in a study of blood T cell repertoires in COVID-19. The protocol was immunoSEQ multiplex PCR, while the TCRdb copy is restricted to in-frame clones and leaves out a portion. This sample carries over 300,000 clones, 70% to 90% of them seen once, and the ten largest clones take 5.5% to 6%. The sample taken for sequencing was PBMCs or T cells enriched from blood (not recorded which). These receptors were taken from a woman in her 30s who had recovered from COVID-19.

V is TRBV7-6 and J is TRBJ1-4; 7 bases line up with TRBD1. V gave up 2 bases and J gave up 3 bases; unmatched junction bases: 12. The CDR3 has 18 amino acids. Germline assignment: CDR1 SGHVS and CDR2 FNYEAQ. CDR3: CASSLPATGEPPNEKLFF. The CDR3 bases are TGTGCCAGCAGCTTACCCGCAACAGGGGAGCCTCCTAATGAAAAACTGTTTTTT. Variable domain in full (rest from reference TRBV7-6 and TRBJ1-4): GAGVSQSPRYKVTKRGQDVALRCDPISGHVSLYWYRQALGQGPEFLTYFNYEAQQDKSGLPNDRFSAERPEGSISTLTIQRTEQRDSAMYRCASSLPATGEPPNEKLFFGSGTQLSVL.

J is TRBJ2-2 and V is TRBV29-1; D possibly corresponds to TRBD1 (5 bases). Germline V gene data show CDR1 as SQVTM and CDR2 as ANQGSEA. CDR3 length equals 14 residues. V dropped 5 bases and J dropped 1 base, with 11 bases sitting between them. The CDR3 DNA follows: TGCAGCGTTCGCGGACACCTGAACACCGGGGAGCTGTTTTTT. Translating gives CSVRGHLNTGELFF.

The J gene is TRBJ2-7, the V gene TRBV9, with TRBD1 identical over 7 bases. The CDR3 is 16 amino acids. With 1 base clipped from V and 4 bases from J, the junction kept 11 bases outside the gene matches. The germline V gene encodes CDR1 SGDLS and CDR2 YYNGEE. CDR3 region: CASSVQGGRGFYEQYF. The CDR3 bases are TGTGCCAGCAGCGTACAAGGCGGCAGGGGGTTTTACGAGCAGTACTTC.

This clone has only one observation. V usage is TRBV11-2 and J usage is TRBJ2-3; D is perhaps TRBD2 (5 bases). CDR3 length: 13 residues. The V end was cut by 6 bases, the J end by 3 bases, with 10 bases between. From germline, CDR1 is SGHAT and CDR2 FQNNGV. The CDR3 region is CASSRRGTDTQYF. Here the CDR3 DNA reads TGTGCCAGCAGTCGAAGAGGGACAGATACGCAGTATTTT.

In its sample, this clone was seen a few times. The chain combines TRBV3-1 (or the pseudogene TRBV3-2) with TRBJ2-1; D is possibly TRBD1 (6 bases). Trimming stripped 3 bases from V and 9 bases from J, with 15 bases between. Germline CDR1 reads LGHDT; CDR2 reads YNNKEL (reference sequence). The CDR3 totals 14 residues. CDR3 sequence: CASSQSIVGGEQFF. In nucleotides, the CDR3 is TGTGCCAGCAGCCAGTCGATTGTAGGGGGTGAGCAGTTCTTC.

In DNA, the CDR3 is TGTGCCAGCAGCCAGACAGGGGGGGCTGGCTACACCTTC. This sequence encodes CASSQTGGAGYTF. The rearrangement links TRBV3-1 (or the pseudogene TRBV3-2) to TRBJ1-2; 9 nucleotides agree with TRBD1. This CDR3 is 13 amino acids long. Trimming at V came to 3 bases and at J to 7 bases, leaving 3 bases not matched to a gene. Germline V gene sequence: CDR1 LGHDT, CDR2 YNNKEL (reference sequence).

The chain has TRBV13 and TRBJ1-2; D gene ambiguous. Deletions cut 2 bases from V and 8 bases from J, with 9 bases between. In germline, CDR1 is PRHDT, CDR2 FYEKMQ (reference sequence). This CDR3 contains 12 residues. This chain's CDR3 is CASSLRGKGYTF. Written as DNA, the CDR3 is TGTGCCAGCAGCTTACGAGGGAAGGGCTACACCTTC.

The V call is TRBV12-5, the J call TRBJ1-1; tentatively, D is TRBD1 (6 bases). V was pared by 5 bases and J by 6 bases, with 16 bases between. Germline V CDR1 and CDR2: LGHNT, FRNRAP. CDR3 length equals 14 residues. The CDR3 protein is CASGPPRTVAEAFF. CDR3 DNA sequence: TGTGCTAGTGGTCCGCCCCGGACAGTTGCTGAAGCTTTCTTT. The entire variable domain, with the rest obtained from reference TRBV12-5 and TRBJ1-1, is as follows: DARVTQTPRHKVTEMGQEVTMRCQPILGHNTVFWYRQTMMQGLELLAYFRNRAPLDDSGMPKDRFSAEMPDATLATLKIQPSEPRDSAVYFCASGPPRTVAEAFFGQGTRLTVV.

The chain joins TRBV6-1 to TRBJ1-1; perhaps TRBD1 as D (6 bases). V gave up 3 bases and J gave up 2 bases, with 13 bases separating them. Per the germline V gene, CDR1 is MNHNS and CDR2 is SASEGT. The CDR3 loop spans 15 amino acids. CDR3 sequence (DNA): TGTGCCAGCAGTGATTCAGGGGAGGGTAACACTGAAGCTTTCTTT. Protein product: CASSDSGEGNTEAFF.

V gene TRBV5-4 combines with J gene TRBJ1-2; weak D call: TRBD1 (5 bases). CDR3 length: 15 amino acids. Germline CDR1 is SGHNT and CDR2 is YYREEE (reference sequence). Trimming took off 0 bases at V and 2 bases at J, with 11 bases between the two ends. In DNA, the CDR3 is TGTGCCAGCAGCTTGGCCGGGGGGGAAAACTATGGCTACACCTTC. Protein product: CASSLAGGENYGYTF.

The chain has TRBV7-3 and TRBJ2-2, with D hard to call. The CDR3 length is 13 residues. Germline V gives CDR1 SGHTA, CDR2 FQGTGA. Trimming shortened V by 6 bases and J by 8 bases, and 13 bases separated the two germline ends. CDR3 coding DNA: TGTGCCAGCAGGCTCTCGTCGGTGGGGGAGCTGTTTTTT. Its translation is CASRLSSVGELFF.

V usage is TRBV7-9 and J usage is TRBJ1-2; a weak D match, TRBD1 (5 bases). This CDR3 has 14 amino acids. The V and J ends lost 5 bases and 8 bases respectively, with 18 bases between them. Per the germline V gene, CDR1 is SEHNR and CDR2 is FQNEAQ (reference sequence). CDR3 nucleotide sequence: TGTGCCAGCAGCCCACGGGCGGGGCGGAACGGCTACACCTTC. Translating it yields CASSPRAGRNGYTF. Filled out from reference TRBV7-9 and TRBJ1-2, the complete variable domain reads DTGVSQNPRHKITKRGQNVTFRCDPISEHNRLYWYRQTLGQGPEFLTYFQNEAQLEKSRLLSDRFSAERPKGSFSTLEIQRTEQGDSAMYLCASSPRAGRNGYTFGSGTRLTVV.

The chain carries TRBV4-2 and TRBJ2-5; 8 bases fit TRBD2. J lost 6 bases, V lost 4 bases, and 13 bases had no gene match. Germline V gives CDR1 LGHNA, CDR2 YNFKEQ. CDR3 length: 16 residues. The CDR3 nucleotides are TGTGCCAGCAGCCTCCAAACTAGCGGAACCTCCAAGACCCAGTACTTC. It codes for CASSLQTSGTSKTQYF.

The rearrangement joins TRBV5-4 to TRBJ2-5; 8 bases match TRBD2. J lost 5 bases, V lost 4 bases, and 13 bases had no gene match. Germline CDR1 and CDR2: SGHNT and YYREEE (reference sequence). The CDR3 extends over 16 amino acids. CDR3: CASSTRGSGARETQYF. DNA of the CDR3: TGTGCCAGCAGCACTCGGGGTAGCGGGGCCCGGGAGACCCAGTACTTC.

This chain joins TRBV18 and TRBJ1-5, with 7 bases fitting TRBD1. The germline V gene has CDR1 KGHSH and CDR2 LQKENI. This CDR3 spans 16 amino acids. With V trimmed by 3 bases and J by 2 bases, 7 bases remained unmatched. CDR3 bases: TGTGCCAGCTCACCTTCACAGGGGTTCGGCAATCAGCCCCAGCATTTT. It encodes CASSPSQGFGNQPQHF.

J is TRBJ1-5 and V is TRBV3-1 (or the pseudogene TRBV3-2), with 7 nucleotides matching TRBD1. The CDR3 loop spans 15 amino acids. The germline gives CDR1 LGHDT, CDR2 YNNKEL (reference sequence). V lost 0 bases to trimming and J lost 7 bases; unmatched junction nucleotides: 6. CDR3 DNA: TGTGCCAGCAGCCAAGATCGGACAGGCGGCCAGCCCCAGCATTTT. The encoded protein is CASSQDRTGGQPQHF.

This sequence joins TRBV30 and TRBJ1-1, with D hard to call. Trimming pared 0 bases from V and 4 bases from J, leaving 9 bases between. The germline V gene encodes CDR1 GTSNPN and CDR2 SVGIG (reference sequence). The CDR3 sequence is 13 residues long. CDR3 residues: CAWSVARSTEAFF. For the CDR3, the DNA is TGTGCCTGGAGTGTAGCCAGGTCCACTGAAGCTTTCTTT.